These 28 T cell receptor beta chains were all obtained from the same sample, sequenced in a study of T cells after yellow fever vaccination. Each CDR3 protein gets one entry after TCRdb re-called the 5' RACE reads with MiXCR. The sample yields 85,000 to 100,000 distinct CDR3 sequences, roughly 5.8% seen once. Here the sequenced sample was CD8+ T cells sorted from PBMCs, taken 10 days after the yellow fever booster vaccination. The receptors were gathered from a man younger than 30 who received the YFV17D yellow fever vaccine.

This clonotype was picked up many times. This chain uses TRBV25-1 with TRBJ2-5, with D unclear. Germline lookup yields CDR1 MGHDK and CDR2 SYGVNS. The CDR3 has 14 residues. V gave up 2 bases and J gave up 3 bases, with 10 bases separating them. This CDR3 is CASSETRLEETQYF. For the CDR3, the DNA is TGTGCCAGCAGTGAAACCCGACTCGAAGAGACCCAGTACTTC.

This clonotype was detected ten times or more. The gene calls are TRBV27 and TRBJ1-5; no clear D. With 7 bases removed from V and 1 base from J, the gap between germline ends came to 20 bases. This CDR3 spans 17 amino acids. Germline values: CDR1 MNHEY, CDR2 SMNVEV (reference sequence). The chain's CDR3 is CASTAFGPHISNQPQHF. As DNA, the CDR3 is TGTGCCAGCACGGCATTCGGACCTCATATCAGCAATCAGCCCCAGCATTTT.

Written as DNA, the CDR3 is TGTGCCAGCAGCCCTGAGGGACAGTTTGAAAAACTGTTTTTT. Amino acid sequence: CASSPEGQFEKLFF. The gene calls are TRBV7-2 and TRBJ1-4; 7 positions agree with TRBD1. This CDR3 has 14 residues. With 5 bases clipped from V and 7 bases from J, the junction kept 7 bases outside the gene matches. Germline V CDR1 and CDR2: SGHTA, FQGNSA.

The sample holds many counts of this clonotype. J is TRBJ2-1 and V is TRBV28, with D perhaps given as TRBD1 or TRBD2 (5 bases each). CDR1 is MDHEN, CDR2 SYDVKM, per germline. This CDR3 is built from 15 residues. Trimming cost V 7 bases and J 6 bases, with 19 bases left between them. CDR3 nucleotides: TGTGCCAGCACCTTGGGGACCGAGAAGCTCAATGAGCAGTTCTTC. Its translation: CASTLGTEKLNEQFF.

At least ten counts were recorded for this clonotype. The chain couples TRBV7-9 to TRBJ2-5; 10 bases fit TRBD2. CDR1 SEHNR and CDR2 FQNEAQ come from the germline V gene (reference sequence). CDR3 length: 15 amino acids. V dropped 5 bases and J dropped 1; count of bases not matched to a gene: 4. The CDR3 sequence: CASSKKRGGQETQYF. For the CDR3, the DNA is TGTGCCAGCAGCAAGAAGCGGGGGGGCCAAGAGACCCAGTACTTC. Complete variable domain (other parts from reference TRBV7-9 and TRBJ2-5): DTGVSQNPRHKITKRGQNVTFRCDPISEHNRLYWYRQTLGQGPEFLTYFQNEAQLEKSRLLSDRFSAERPKGSFSTLEIQRTEQGDSAMYLCASSKKRGGQETQYFGPGTRLLVL.

This clonotype has more than one count but fewer than ten. V and J are TRBV14 and TRBJ2-1, with 11 bases identical to TRBD2. Germline loops: CDR1 SGHDN, CDR2 FVKESK. Trimming took 1 base from V and 10 from J; bases not matched to a gene: 3. The CDR3 runs 14 residues. The CDR3 is CASSQVRLAGEQFF. CDR3 sequence (DNA): TGTGCCAGCAGCCAAGTTAGACTAGCGGGGGAGCAGTTCTTC.

A few counts support this clonotype. The genes are TRBV5-4 and TRBJ1-4, with TRBD1 matching over 10 bases. The CDR3 extends over 14 amino acids. CDR1 is SGHNT, CDR2 YYREEE, per germline (reference sequence). Trimming took 4 bases from V and 6 from J; bases not matched to a gene: 3. The CDR3 region has the DNA TGTGCCAGCAGCGACGGGACAGGGGATGAAAAACTGTTTTTT. Protein product: CASSDGTGDEKLFF.

The rearrangement uses TRBV7-9 and TRBJ2-7; TRBD2 aligns across 9 bases. Trimming at V came to 5 bases and at J to 3 bases, leaving 8 bases not matched to a gene. This CDR3 comprises 15 residues. Germline values: CDR1 SEHNR, CDR2 FQNEAQ (reference sequence). The CDR3 protein is CASSPGTSFFYEQYF. The DNA for the CDR3 is TGTGCCAGCAGCCCCGGGACTAGCTTCTTCTACGAGCAGTACTTC.

The chain carries TRBV12-3 or TRBV12-4 and TRBJ1-2; TRBD1 matches 10 bases. This CDR3 is built from 15 residues. The V and J ends lost 6 bases and 2 bases, in that order; junction bases with no gene match: 6. The CDR3, as DNA: TGTGCCAGCAGATCCGGGACAGGGGACAACTATGGCTACACCTTC. It is translated as CASRSGTGDNYGYTF.

This clonotype was counted only a few times. The CDR3 loop is CASSQYRDSYEQYV. DNA for the CDR3: TGCGCCAGCAGCCAATACCGGGACTCTTACGAGCAGTACGTC. The V gene is TRBV4-1, the J gene TRBJ2-7; tentatively, D is TRBD2 (6 bases). Trimming took off 2 bases at V and 4 bases at J, with 12 bases between the two ends. The CDR3 totals 14 residues. Germline CDR1 and CDR2: MGHRA and YSYEKL.

The sample holds a few counts of this clonotype. The chain has TRBV20-1 and TRBJ2-7, with D maybe TRBD2 (5 bases). Germline V CDR1 and CDR2: DFQATT, SNEGSKA (reference sequence). The CDR3 is 15 residues long. Trimming left V 1 base short and J 3 bases short, with 16 bases between. The CDR3 loop reads CSARAGTNRDYEQYV. CDR3 in DNA: TGCAGTGCTAGAGCGGGCACAAATCGGGACTACGAGCAGTACGTC.

The chain carries TRBV11-3 and TRBJ2-2, with D possibly TRBD2 on 6 matching bases. The CDR3 is made up of 13 amino acids. With 5 bases removed from V and 5 bases from J, the gap between germline ends came to 9 bases. Germline CDR1 reads SGHNT; CDR2 reads YENEEA. The CDR3 DNA follows: TGTGCCAGCAGCCCTCGGGGGACCGGGGAGCTGTTTTTT. The encoded protein is CASSPRGTGELFF.

The genes are TRBV5-4 and TRBJ2-7; 9 bases match TRBD1. V was clipped by 4 bases and J by 6 bases; unmatched bases: 8. Germline CDR1 reads SGHNT; CDR2 reads YYREEE (reference sequence). The CDR3 runs 14 residues. CDR3 DNA: TGTGCCAGCAGCCCGGGACAGGGAGAGTCCGAGCAGTACTTC. It specifies CASSPGQGESEQYF.

This clonotype has a count of ten or more. The chain recombines TRBV20-1 with TRBJ2-1; 10 bases are shared with TRBD1. The CDR3 is 15 amino acids. V lost 1 base, J lost 0 bases, and 0 bases stayed unmatched. CDR1 is DFQATT and CDR2 is SNEGSKA in the germline V gene (reference sequence). The CDR3 here is CSARGTGGSYNEQFF. CDR3 nucleotide sequence: TGCAGTGCTAGAGGGACAGGGGGCTCCTACAATGAGCAGTTCTTC.

The V gene is TRBV27, the J gene TRBJ2-6; either TRBD1 or TRBD2 may fit D (5 bases each). Trimming removed 7 bases at V and 0 bases at J, with 19 bases between. Germline CDR1 is MNHEY and CDR2 is SMNVEV (reference sequence). The CDR3 spans 18 residues. CDR3 sequence: CASTQWGRPSSGANVLTF. As DNA, the CDR3 is TGTGCCAGCACCCAGTGGGGACGTCCGAGCTCTGGGGCCAACGTCCTGACTTTC. The entire variable domain, with the rest obtained from reference TRBV27 and TRBJ2-6, is as follows: EAQVTQNPRYLITVTGKKLTVTCSQNMNHEYMSWYRQDPGLGLRQIYYSMNVEVTDKGDVPEGYKVSRKEKRNFPLILESPSPNQTSLYFCASTQWGRPSSGANVLTFGAGSRLTVL.

This clonotype was detected a few times. The V and J genes are TRBV6-6 and TRBJ2-7; possible D gene TRBD2, 7 bases. V lost 2 bases and J lost 3, with 20 bases in between. This CDR3 contains 17 residues. CDR1 and CDR2 (germline): MNHNY, SVGAGI (reference sequence). Here the CDR3 reads CASSYVGGATKIYEQYF. The CDR3 DNA reads as TGTGCCAGCAGTTACGTGGGGGGGGCTACCAAAATCTACGAGCAGTACTTC.

The sample holds a few counts of this clonotype. The rearrangement links TRBV12-3 or TRBV12-4 to TRBJ1-4; D is undetermined. V gave up 3 bases and J gave up 3 bases, with 5 bases separating them. The CDR3 has 13 residues. Here the CDR3 DNA reads TGTGCCAGCAGTTTGTATGCTAATGAAAAACTGTTTTTT. It yields the protein CASSLYANEKLFF.

The chain carries TRBV6-6 and TRBJ2-7; maybe TRBD1 (5 bases). Looked up from germline, CDR1 is MNHNY and CDR2 is SVGAGI (reference sequence). This CDR3 spans 16 amino acids. Trimming removed 0 bases at V and 2 bases at J, with 14 bases between. The CDR3 DNA is TGTGCCAGCAGTTACTCGTCCAGGGTTGGGGCCTACGAGCAGTACGTC. Protein: CASSYSSRVGAYEQYV.

V is TRBV20-1 and J is TRBJ1-1, with D maybe TRBD1 (6 bases). The CDR3 has 17 residues. From germline, CDR1 is DFQATT and CDR2 SNEGSKA (reference sequence). V shed 6 bases and J shed 4 bases, with 27 bases lying between them. The CDR3: CSAIDSRDRRIGTEAFF. The CDR3 region has the DNA TGCAGTGCAATTGACTCCCGCGACAGGAGGATAGGCACTGAAGCTTTCTTT.

This clonotype has a handful of counts. V is TRBV4-1 and J is TRBJ2-7; 12 nucleotides agree with TRBD2. The CDR3 sequence is 15 residues long. Germline CDR1 is MGHRA and CDR2 is YSYEKL. The V segment lost 4 bases and the J segment 2 bases; nucleotides outside the gene matches: 3. CDR3 sequence: CASSPLAGGPYEQYV. The CDR3 nucleotides read TGCGCCAGCAGCCCCCTAGCGGGGGGGCCCTACGAGCAGTACGTC.

V usage is TRBV7-2 and J usage is TRBJ1-1, with D unclear. V dropped 3 bases and J dropped 3 bases, with 14 bases sitting between them. This CDR3 spans 15 amino acids. Germline-derived CDR1 and CDR2 are SGHTA and FQGNSA. This CDR3 reads CASSLASTGYTEAFF. CDR3 DNA sequence: TGTGCCAGCAGCTTGGCCTCGACTGGGTACACTGAAGCTTTCTTT.

This clonotype was detected ten times or more. The V gene is TRBV7-2, the J gene TRBJ2-1; possible D gene TRBD2, 6 bases. The length of the CDR3 is 15 residues. CDR1 is SGHTA and CDR2 is FQGNSA in the germline V gene. V was clipped by 5 bases and J by 6 bases, with 17 bases between them. The chain's CDR3 is CASSRLVRGFNEQFF. CDR3 nucleotide sequence: TGTGCCAGCAGCCGACTAGTAAGGGGATTCAATGAGCAGTTCTTC.

The gene calls are TRBV5-4 and TRBJ1-1; 7 bases map to TRBD1. Germline trimming cut 2 bases from V and 2 bases from J; bases unmatched to any gene: 9. The CDR3 length is 16 residues. Germline assignment: CDR1 SGHNT and CDR2 YYREEE (reference sequence). In nucleotides, the CDR3 is TGTGCCAGCAGCTTACCTCCAGGGGGTTTTAACACTGAAGCTTTCTTT. The encoded protein is CASSLPPGGFNTEAFF.

In DNA form, the CDR3 reads TGTGCCAGTAGCCTCCTTGGGGGGCATTCGAACACCGGGGAGCTGTTTTTT. Protein sequence: CASSLLGGHSNTGELFF. The rearrangement uses TRBV19 and TRBJ2-2, with D tentatively TRBD1 or TRBD2 (6 bases each). Germline CDR1 is LNHDA and CDR2 is SQIVND (reference sequence). This CDR3 contains 17 residues. V was cut by 6 bases and J by 0 bases, with 17 bases left in between. The full variable domain, rest sourced from reference TRBV19 and TRBJ2-2, is DGGITQSPKYLFRKEGQNVTLSCEQNLNHDAMYWYRQDPGQGLRLIYYSQIVNDFQKGDIAEGYSVSREKKESFPLTVTSAQKNPTAFYLCASSLLGGHSNTGELFFGEGSRLTVL.

This clonotype was recorded a few times. The chain uses TRBV24-1 and TRBJ1-4, with 9 bases matching TRBD1. V shed 1 base and J 8 bases; nucleotides not matched to a gene: 10. This CDR3 spans 17 amino acids. Germline lookup yields CDR1 KGHDR and CDR2 SFDVKD. For the CDR3, the DNA is TGTGCCACCAGTGATTTCCCCAGGACAGGGGCGGAGGAAAAACTGTTTTTT. This sequence encodes CATSDFPRTGAEEKLFF.

J is TRBJ1-2 and V is TRBV7-2; no reliable D call. Trimming took 0 bases from V and 1 from J, leaving 9 bases between them. The germline CDR1 and CDR2 sequences are SGHTA and FQGNSA. CDR3 size: 15 residues. The chain's CDR3 is CASSLAGGDNYGYTF. The CDR3 DNA sequence: TGTGCCAGCAGCTTAGCTGGCGGGGATAACTATGGCTACACCTTC.

The rearrangement uses TRBV29-1 and TRBJ1-1, with 8 bases lining up with TRBD1. Germline trimming cut 4 bases from V and 1 base from J; bases unmatched to any gene: 2. Germline loops: CDR1 SQVTM, CDR2 ANQGSEA. This CDR3 region has 13 residues. CDR3 in amino acids: CSVATGGNTEAFF. The CDR3 coding sequence is TGCAGCGTTGCAACAGGGGGGAACACTGAAGCTTTCTTT. Full variable domain (rest looked up from reference TRBV29-1 and TRBJ1-1): SAVISQKPSRDICQRGTSLTIQCQVDSQVTMMFWYRQQPGQSLTLIATANQGSEATYESGFVIDKFPISRPNLTFSTLTVSNMSPEDSSIYLCSVATGGNTEAFFGQGTRLTVV.

The chain uses TRBV20-1 and TRBJ2-2, with a tentative D call TRBD1 (5 bases). CDR1 DFQATT and CDR2 SNEGSKA come from the germline V gene (reference sequence). The CDR3 consists of 13 residues. Trimming removed 5 bases from V and 2 bases from J, with 9 bases in between. CDR3 in amino acids: CSAATGNTGELFF. The CDR3 region has the DNA TGCAGTGCTGCCACAGGAAACACCGGGGAGCTGTTTTTT.